Each of the 25 T cell receptor beta chains below was sequenced from the same sample in a study of breast tumors, draining lymph nodes, adjacent tissues (dated by TCRdb to the mid-2010s). Libraries were built with multiplex PCR. The listed sequencing device is Illumina HiSeq 2000. TCRdb's own reprocessing of the public reads used fastp at Q25 and MiXCR and kept productive beta chains. When rows share a CDR3 protein, they turn into one entry using the most common DNA and genes. The sample includes about 110,000 distinct CDR3 sequences, with 30% observed a single time. The ten biggest clones cover approximately 6% of the sample. The lymph node samples were taken from the axillary draining lymph nodes of breast cancer patients. The material sequenced was axillary lymph node tissue. These receptors came from a female donor with breast cancer. Some clones in this sample may be carry-over from other donors' samples.

This clonotype was recorded a few times. A read error is possible here, since a much larger clone lies one base away. The chain couples TRBV5-6 to TRBJ2-7; unclear D gene. Germline CDR1 reads SGHDT; CDR2 reads YYEEEE. V lost 4 bases and J 4 bases, leaving 15 bases between the germline ends. The CDR3 is made up of 14 amino acids. CDR3 nucleotides: TGTGCCAGCAGCGCCCTGGGTTCTTCTTACGAGCAGTACTTC. It codes for CASSALGSSYEQYF.

There are many counts of this clonotype. The V call is TRBV20-1, the J call TRBJ2-5, with unresolved D. V lost 1 base, J lost 1 base, and 1 base lay in between. Germline V lookup: CDR1 DFQATT, CDR2 SNEGSKA (reference sequence). CDR3 size: 11 residues. CDR3 coding DNA: TGCAGTGCTAGAGGCCAAGAGACCCAGTACTTC. Its protein is CSARGQETQYF.

This clonotype was seen at least ten times. The chain couples TRBV3-1 to TRBJ1-4; a possible D gene is TRBD1 (5 bases). This CDR3 is built from 15 residues. The germline V gene encodes CDR1 LGHDT and CDR2 YNNKEL (reference sequence). The ends were cut back, 0 bases at V and 8 bases at J, with 13 bases in the middle. CDR3 nucleotide sequence: TGTGCCAGCAGCCAAGATATAGGGGACGGCGAAAAACTGTTTTTT. Protein sequence: CASSQDIGDGEKLFF.

This clonotype was seen repeatedly, ten times or more. The rearrangement joins TRBV20-1 to TRBJ2-3; 11 bases match TRBD2. The ends lost 0 bases at V and 1 base at J; junction bases unmatched: 9. Germline V gene lookup returns CDR1 DFQATT and CDR2 SNEGSKA (reference sequence). The CDR3 sequence is 18 residues long. The CDR3 DNA is TGCAGTGCTAGAGATATACTAGCGGGAGCGCCCGGCACAGATACGCAGTATTTT. It is translated as CSARDILAGAPGTDTQYF.

This clonotype was counted at least ten times. The genes are TRBV6-2 or TRBV6-3 and TRBJ2-5; D not certain. Germline loops: CDR1 MNHEY, CDR2 SVGEGT. This CDR3 contains 14 residues. The V end lost 2 bases, the J end lost 5 bases, and 12 bases lay between the germline ends. CDR3 DNA: TGTGCCAGCAGTTACGGGTCCGTAAGGGAGACCCAGTACTTC. Encoded protein: CASSYGSVRETQYF.

This clonotype was detected many times. Here the CDR3 reads CASSYGGVSGTQYF. The CDR3 DNA sequence: TGTGCCAGTAGTTACGGGGGGGTGTCGGGTACGCAGTATTTT. The J gene is TRBJ2-3, the V gene TRBV19; the match to TRBD2 covers 8 bases. The CDR3 has 14 amino acids. The germline V gene encodes CDR1 LNHDA and CDR2 SQIVND (reference sequence). The V segment lost 5 bases and the J segment 8 bases; nucleotides outside the gene matches: 9. The full variable domain, completed using reference TRBV19 and TRBJ2-3, is DGGITQSPKYLFRKEGQNVTLSCEQNLNHDAMYWYRQDPGQGLRLIYYSQIVNDFQKGDIAEGYSVSREKKESFPLTVTSAQKNPTAFYLCASSYGGVSGTQYFGPGTRLTVL.

This clonotype appeared a few times. This CDR3 is missing its conserved last phenylalanine or tryptophan, likely due to a read error. The chain combines TRBV20-1 with TRBJ2-5; D not resolved. CDR3 length: 10 amino acids. Germline CDR1 DFQATT, CDR2 SNEGSKA (reference sequence). The V end lost 6 bases, the J end lost 7 bases, and 9 bases lay between the germline ends. CDR3 nucleotides: TGCAGTGCCCCGGAAGGGACCCAGTACTCC. Its protein is CSAPEGTQYS.

As concerns this clonotype: A read error is possible here, since a much larger clone lies one base away. This rearrangement joins TRBV27 to TRBJ2-3; no firm D call. Germline values: CDR1 MNHEY, CDR2 SMNVEV (reference sequence). The V end lost 5 bases, the J end lost 6 bases, and 18 bases lay between the germline ends. The CDR3 covers 15 residues. The CDR3 region is CASSPRASRKDTQYF. The CDR3 DNA reads TGTGCCAGCAGTCCCCGGGCCTCCCGAAAGGATACGCAGTATTTT.

There are many counts of this clonotype. V gene TRBV4-1 combines with J gene TRBJ2-1; TRBD1 matches at 7 bases. This CDR3 contains 15 residues. The V gene's germline CDR1 is MGHRA and CDR2 YSYEKL. J was trimmed by 1 base and V by 4 bases; bases with no gene match: 4. The CDR3 coding sequence is TGCGCCAGCAGCCTAGACAGGGCTTCCTACAATGAGCAGTTCTTC. Amino acid sequence: CASSLDRASYNEQFF.

This clonotype was observed at least ten times. The junction and the germline gene differ at one end; a read error may be behind it. This rearrangement joins TRBV6-5 to TRBJ2-5; the D gene could be TRBD1 or TRBD2 (5 bases each). CDR1 and CDR2 from the germline V gene are MNHEY and SVGAGI. This CDR3 has 11 amino acids. The CDR3 loop is CASSHGASLSF. The CDR3 DNA is TGTGCCAGCAGTCACGGGGCTAGCCTCTCCTTC.

Regarding this clonotype: Because the CDR3 is missing its conserved closing phenylalanine or tryptophan, this is likely a read error. This chain links TRBV9 with TRBJ2-7, with no clear D. The CDR3 has 16 amino acids. The V gene's germline CDR1 is SGDLS and CDR2 YYNGEE. CDR3 nucleotides: TGTGCCAGCAGCGAGTGGCCGGGTCAGAAGATCTACGCGCAGTACTCC. Amino acid sequence: CASSEWPGQKIYAQYS.

This clonotype was recorded at least ten times. V is TRBV20-1 and J is TRBJ1-4, with a possible D match to TRBD1 (6 bases). Trimming shortened V by 3 bases and J by 7 bases, and 15 bases separated the two germline ends. The CDR3 contains 14 residues. The germline V gene has CDR1 DFQATT and CDR2 SNEGSKA (reference sequence). CDR3 sequence (DNA): TGCAGTGCTAGCACGGGGGGAGGGGGTGAAAAACTGTTTTTT. It codes for CSASTGGGGEKLFF.

In its sample, this clonotype was seen once. One end of the junction does not line up with germline, which may come from a read error. The chain has TRBV2 and TRBJ2-5, with 8 positions matching TRBD1. Germline loops: CDR1 SNHLY, CDR2 FYNNEI. The CDR3 is 14 residues long. The CDR3 DNA reads TGTGCCAGCAGTGAAGGACAGGGGCGAAAGACTCAGTACTTC. Its protein is CASSEGQGRKTQYF.

This clonotype was detected ten times or more. This chain links TRBV7-3 with TRBJ2-5, with a possible D match to TRBD1 (6 bases). The CDR3 is 15 amino acids. The V gene lost 4 bases and the J gene lost 1 base, with 13 bases spanning the gap. Germline CDR1 is SGHTA and CDR2 is FQGTGA. This chain's CDR3 is CASSSIGTPQETQYF. The DNA of the CDR3 is TGTGCCAGCAGCTCAATAGGGACACCCCAAGAGACCCAGTACTTC.

As for this clonotype: The germline gene is not matched at one end of the junction; a read error may be the cause. The chain carries TRBV12-3 or TRBV12-4 and TRBJ2-7, with D perhaps assigned TRBD1 or TRBD2 (5 bases each). CDR3 size: 16 residues. The CDR3 sequence is CASTLVGTASSHEQYF. The CDR3 DNA sequence: TGTGCCAGCACCCTCGTCGGGACCGCTAGCTCCCACGAGCAGTACTTC.

The sample holds many counts of this clonotype. The V gene is TRBV20-1, the J gene TRBJ1-4, with D possibly TRBD1 on 5 matching bases. V lost 1 base and J 2 bases, leaving 17 bases between the germline ends. CDR3 length: 17 residues. In germline, CDR1 is DFQATT, CDR2 SNEGSKA (reference sequence). Here the CDR3 DNA reads TGCAGTGCTAGAGGGGGCGGGGCGCGCAGGACTAATGAAAAACTGTTTTTT. Translating it yields CSARGGGARRTNEKLFF.

The V call is TRBV14, the J call TRBJ1-1; D might be TRBD1 (5 bases). There are 14 residues in the CDR3. Germline lookup yields CDR1 SGHDN and CDR2 FVKESK. Trimming shortened V by 0 bases and J by 5 bases, and 10 bases separated the two germline ends. CDR3 DNA: TGTGCCAGCAGCCAAGAAGCGAGGGGAACTGAAGCTTTCTTT. Its protein product is CASSQEARGTEAFF.

This clonotype was counted at least ten times. This chain connects TRBV2 to TRBJ2-7; 7 nucleotides line up with TRBD2. There are 14 residues in the CDR3. Germline V gene data show CDR1 as SNHLY and CDR2 as FYNNEI. The V and J ends lost 6 bases and 0 bases, in that order; junction bases with no gene match: 5. The CDR3 reads CASRSGNPSYEQYF. The CDR3 nucleotides are TGTGCCAGCAGAAGCGGGAACCCCTCCTACGAGCAGTACTTC.

The chain uses TRBV7-9 and TRBJ2-1, with TRBD2 matching over 14 bases. J gave up 6 bases and V 5 bases, and 3 bases lay outside the gene matches. Per germline, CDR1 SEHNR and CDR2 FQNEAQ (reference sequence). This CDR3 comprises 15 residues. CDR3 nucleotides: TGTGCCAGCAGCGAAGGACTAGCGGGAGGCAATGAGCAGTTCTTC. This sequence encodes CASSEGLAGGNEQFF.

This clonotype was recorded at least ten times. The chain carries TRBV2 and TRBJ1-5; 10 nucleotides match TRBD1. There are 16 residues in the CDR3. Losses at the gene ends were 4 bases for V and 0 bases for J; bases not matched to a gene: 3. Germline V gives CDR1 SNHLY, CDR2 FYNNEI. CDR3 region: CASSVDRGLSNQPQHF. CDR3 DNA sequence: TGTGCCAGCAGTGTTGACAGGGGGCTTAGCAATCAGCCCCAGCATTTT.

This clonotype was counted many times. This chain links TRBV20-1 with TRBJ2-2; TRBD1 matches at 7 bases. The CDR3 has 15 amino acids. J was trimmed by 1 base and V by 4 bases; bases with no gene match: 6. Germline loops: CDR1 DFQATT, CDR2 SNEGSKA (reference sequence). As DNA, the CDR3 is TGCAGTGCTACACTACAGGGGCGGAACACCGGGGAGCTGTTTTTT. Its translation is CSATLQGRNTGELFF.

This clonotype was seen repeatedly, ten times or more. The rearrangement uses TRBV15 and TRBJ2-1; D uncertain. The CDR3 loop spans 17 amino acids. V shed 3 bases and J shed 0 bases, with 15 bases lying between them. The V gene's germline CDR1 is LNHNV and CDR2 YYDKDF (reference sequence). CDR3 sequence: CATSRETSTSSYNEQFF. The DNA of the CDR3 is TGTGCCACCAGCAGGGAGACCAGTACAAGCTCCTACAATGAGCAGTTCTTC.

This clonotype has ten or more counts. The chain is built from TRBV20-1 and TRBJ2-4, with unresolved D. From germline, CDR1 is DFQATT and CDR2 SNEGSKA (reference sequence). This CDR3 spans 11 amino acids. The germline V and J ends were trimmed by 6 bases and 0 bases, with 3 bases remaining between them. The DNA of the CDR3 is TGCAGTGCGGTAGCCAAAAACATTCAGTACTTC. This translates into CSAVAKNIQYF.

This clonotype has ten or more counts. The germline gene is not matched at one end of the junction; a read error may be the cause. The J gene is TRBJ2-7, the V gene TRBV6-6; weak D call: TRBD2 (6 bases). This CDR3 has 15 residues. Looked up from germline, CDR1 is MNHNY and CDR2 is SVGAGI (reference sequence). CDR3 protein: CASSHSRTNPYEQYF. CDR3 nucleotide sequence: TGTGCCAGCAGTCACTCACGGACTAACCCCTACGAGCAGTACTTC.

The CDR3 loop is CASSVGMVGSPLHF. CDR3 bases: TGTGCCAGCAGCGTAGGTATGGTGGGTTCACCCCTCCACTTT. The J gene is TRBJ1-6, the V gene TRBV9; D call uncertain. Germline CDR1 and CDR2: SGDLS and YYNGEE. The CDR3 totals 14 residues. Trimming left V 0 bases short and J 9 bases short, with 10 bases between.